This T cell receptor beta chain stems from a study of blood T cell repertoires in COVID-19 (dated by TCRdb to the early 2020s). Concerning the study at large: Collaborator samples came from the United States, Italy and Spain and covered acute and convalescent phases of COVID-19. The prospective study material was composed of cDNA or gDNA derived from T cells, B-cell-depleted T cells, or PBMCs. A freely available public database, intended as a resource for researchers studying the immune response to SARS-CoV-2, is where the repertoires were released. Where available, HLA class I and class II types were taken from metadata supplied by the sample provider and were not determined by assay-based typing. The samples were drawn from the first 160 participants of the ongoing ImmuneRACE study and from 1,254 subjects provided by 6 global collaborators. The sample metadata nearly always contained a de-identified subject ID, COVID-19 status, age in years and sex. Subjects who had been exposed to COVID-19, were actively infected with it, or had recovered from it provided the deeply sampled blood TCRbeta repertoires that made up the dataset. Study-wide conclusions, independent of this receptor: How much clinical and demographic metadata was included differed by source and by participant, and the metadata was provided uncurated.

For this clone: The antigen it binds to is not known. Per-base quality was not reported, and no clone a single base away is much larger than it.

The CDR1 and CDR2 encoded by the germline V gene (reference sequence) are LNHNV and YYDKDF. Germline trimming amounts to 6 bases on V and 3 bases on J, with 13 as the count of junction bases outside the gene matches. The CDR3, from cysteine to phenylalanine, totals 18 residues. Only CDR3 DNA is held: 54 bases, read in frame from base 1. TCRbeta CDR3 regions were amplified from genomic DNA by means of the immunoSEQ Assay, a bias-controlled multiplex PCR. The authors' analysis ran thus. The number of nucleated cells in each sample was estimated from the amplification of reference gene primers within the assay. Sequence reads were collapsed and filtered to measure the absolute abundance of every unique TCRbeta CDR3 rearrangement. For each sample, productive Simpson clonality was calculated as the square root of Simpson's diversity index across productive rearrangements. TCRdb carries this immuneACCESS record with in-frame sequences only. Its versions omit some clonotypes, under half of them owing to an unresolved V gene in the studies checked, with the rest unexplained. V, J and clone size reflect that table, while D and trimming were determined from the DNA. Recorded for this sample are 150,000 to 200,000 clones; around nine tenths of them occurred a single time. The top ten hold about 0.77% of the sample.

Enrolling through a virtual design, the prospective study's participants ranged in age from roughly 18 to 95 years and lived across around 25 United States geographic areas. To assign participants to cohorts, the prospective study relied on clinical history that participants themselves reported in a screening survey and a study questionnaire. ImmuneRACE Cohort 3 recovered participants were defined by two consecutive negative NP/OP PCR tests, healthcare professional clearance, or symptom resolution. In the prospective study, mobile phlebotomists collected whole blood, serum and a nasopharyngeal or oropharyngeal swab from each participant. Participants in the prospective study had the option to provide additional blood draws and questionnaires over a roughly 2-month period. Before DNA extraction, blood samples from the prospective study were shipped at room temperature or frozen.

The receptor chain draws on TRBV15 and TRBJ2-1; 11 bases in between match TRBD2. The clonotype comes from a woman under 30 who had recovered from COVID-19. Material: PBMCs or T cells enriched from blood (not recorded which). The nucleotide sequence is given as TGTGCCACCAGTTCCGTTTTCACTAGCGGGAGTAGCTACAATGAGCAGTTCTTC. Translated, this is CATSSVFTSGSSYNEQFF.